The entry below describes one TCR beta chain. Profiled with immunoSEQ multiplex PCR; TCRdb holds only in-frame clones, not every one. Of hundreds of thousands of clones listed, approximately 80% are singletons. The CDR3 extends over 15 amino acids. The V gene's germline CDR1 is SGHRS and CDR2 YFSETQ. With 0 bases clipped from V and 9 bases from J, the junction kept 8 bases outside the gene matches. This record comes from a study of blood T cell repertoires in COVID-19. Study at large: Sources were T cells, B-cell-depleted T cells, or PBMCs; the material itself was cDNA or gDNA.

Patients in Seattle were enrolled during active infection, then followed longitudinally. This chain joins TRBV5-1 and TRBJ2-1, with 8 positions matching TRBD2. The specimen sequenced was peripheral blood. The receptor comes from a woman aged 80 or over with COVID-19, enrolled during active disease. CDR3 region: CASSLVGRGDFEQFF. Here the CDR3 DNA reads TGCGCCAGCAGCTTGGTCGGGCGGGGGGACTTTGAGCAGTTCTTC.